This section outlines one TCR beta chain sequence together with its context. The specificity of this receptor is unknown. One base away there is no much larger clone; base qualities are not given. Library preparation employed the immunoSEQ multiplex PCR assay. Sourced from immuneACCESS, this table was stored by TCRdb with only in-frame sequences that have V and J called. A share of the clones is absent; for the studies checked, an unresolved V gene accounts for under half, and the remainder has no known explanation. The sample profile shows about 120,000 clones; about 94% of them were found once. 2% to 3% of the sample lies in the top ten. This entry is derived from a study of control samples from healthy donors and cancer patients (TCRdb year 2020). CDR1 and CDR2 were assigned from the germline V gene (reference sequence) as MNHNY and SVGAGI. Including the terminal cysteine and phenylalanine, the CDR3 comprises 19 residues. The only DNA kept is the CDR3, 57 bases in frame from the first base. V lost 5 bases and J lost 0 bases, and the count of bases not matched to a germline gene is 12.

The rearranged segments are TRBV6-6 and TRBJ2-6; TRBD2 lines up with 8 middle nucleotides. Sequencing was performed on blood. The origin of this receptor is a man between 25 and 39 years old in good health. The bases read TGTGCCAGCAGTCACCCGGGGGGGGCAATCATCTCTGGGGCCAACGTCCTGACTTTC. It translates to CASSHPGGAIISGANVLTF.